This record covers a single TCR beta chain. The antigen is undetermined. This specimen comes from a study of cytomegalovirus exposure and HLA in healthy donors. Findings of the study overall: For presence/absence analyses, sequencing depth was assumed to be roughly uniform across donors.

CDR3 length: 16 residues. Germline V gives CDR1 SGHVS, CDR2 FQNEAQ. Trimming removed 3 bases from V and 2 bases from J; junction bases left unmatched: 5. It was with 60 Vbeta and 13 Jbeta primers that the PCR ran. Measured with immunoSEQ multiplex PCR; TCRdb has only the in-frame clones, and not every one. The sample lists 150,000 to 200,000 clones, over 75% occurring once. The sequencing input was PBMCs. This sequence was found in a woman aged 25 to 39 in good health and CMV-seronegative. V usage is TRBV7-8 and J usage is TRBJ2-2, with TRBD2 identical over 8 bases. The chain's CDR3 is CASSLSGGLNTGELFF. CDR3 nucleotide sequence: TGTGCCAGCAGCTTGAGCGGGGGCCTTAACACCGGGGAGCTGTTTTTT.